This T cell receptor beta chain was sequenced in a study of blood T cell repertoires in COVID-19 (dated by TCRdb to between 2020 and 2021). Describing the broader study: Samples covering the acute and convalescent phases of COVID-19 were provided by collaborators in the United States, Italy and Spain. The prospective study material was composed of cDNA or gDNA derived from T cells, B-cell-depleted T cells, or PBMCs. Deeply sampled blood TCRbeta repertoires from subjects exposed to, actively infected with, or recovered from COVID-19 were included in the dataset. The repertoires were released in a freely available public database meant as a resource for research on the immune response to SARS-CoV-2. Samples were obtained from the ongoing ImmuneRACE study (first 160 participants) and from about 1,300 subjects provided by 6 global collaborators. The sample metadata nearly always contained a de-identified subject ID, COVID-19 status, age in years and sex. Where available, HLA class I and class II types were obtained from metadata supplied by the sample provider rather than from assay-based typing.

For CDR1 and CDR2, the germline V gene lists MDHEN and SYDVKM. The CDR3 numbers 15 residues from cysteine through phenylalanine. The kept DNA is CDR3 alone, 45 bases in frame from the first base. V and J lose 6 bases and 0 bases, and a span of 15 bases separates them. TCRbeta CDR3 regions were amplified from genomic DNA by means of the immunoSEQ Assay, a bias-controlled multiplex PCR. In the authors' own workflow: Within the assay, amplification of reference gene primers was used to estimate how many nucleated cells each sample contained. To quantify the absolute abundance of each unique TCRbeta CDR3 rearrangement, sequence reads were collapsed and filtered. For each sample, productive Simpson clonality was calculated by taking the square root of Simpson's diversity index across productive rearrangements. Drawn from immuneACCESS, this table holds only the in-frame rearrangements with V and J called that TCRdb kept. Clones are partly lost; checked studies trace under half to an unresolved V gene and leave the rest unexplained. For V, J and clone size, that table is used; D and trimming come from the DNA. In this sample the table shows more than 250,000 clones, around 86% of which occur a single time. 1% of the sample belongs to the ten largest clones.

What the authors observed across the whole study: The quantity of clinical and demographic metadata differed by source and by participant and was supplied without curation.

Each collaborating institution followed its own protocols to collect whole blood in K2EDTA tubes. For TCRbeta analysis, collaborators shipped samples in one of three forms: frozen whole blood, isolated PBMCs, or DNA extracted from either of those sample types. Comment on this clone: Its antigen is currently not known. The sample holds no much larger clone one base away, and base qualities are not on file.

Sequences were obtained from peripheral blood. This TCR was recovered from a man aged 45-65 years with active or convalescent COVID-19. The chain couples TRBV28 to TRBJ2-7, and TRBD2 may be the D gene, going by 5 matching bases. The DNA sequence is TGTGCCAGCAGCTTCCAGGAGGACCGCTCCTACGAGCAGTACTTC. Protein translation: CASSFQEDRSYEQYF.